This entry lists 16 T cell receptor beta chains sequenced from one sample in a study of T cells after posttransplantation cyclophosphamide (dated by TCRdb to 2016 to 2017). To prepare the library, the immunoSEQ multiplex PCR assay was applied. TCRdb carries this immuneACCESS record with in-frame sequences only. Its versions omit some clonotypes, under half of them owing to an unresolved V gene in the studies checked, with the rest unexplained. Recorded for this sample are roughly 20,000 clones; about 90% of them occurred a single time. The top ten hold approximately 7.3% of the sample. The intended sense of this specimen's treatment or condition label: high-dose cyclophosphamide on days +3 and +4 as single-agent GVHD prophylaxis. For conditioning, the PTCy patients got busulfan and fludarabine, then a related or unrelated marrow graft, followed by cyclophosphamide on days +3 and +4. The source was PBMCs, collected after allogeneic stem cell transplant with posttransplant cyclophosphamide. These receptors were obtained from a female patient aged 40-49 years who received an allogeneic stem cell transplant from a related donor, was CMV-positive, and had no GVHD. After transplantation, some T cells may belong to the graft donor instead of the recipient.

This sequence joins TRBV6-6 and TRBJ2-7, with 8 bases identical to TRBD1. Germline values: CDR1 MNHNY, CDR2 SVGAGI (reference sequence). CDR3 length: 16 residues. The V and J ends lost 2 bases and 3 bases, in that order; junction bases with no gene match: 9. The CDR3 nucleotides read TGTGCCAGCAGTTACCGGAATAAACAGGGGGACTACGAGCAGTACTTC. It yields the protein CASSYRNKQGDYEQYF.

J is TRBJ2-1 and V is TRBV9; 10 bases fit TRBD2. The CDR3 covers 17 residues. The junction had 8 bases not matched to a gene; V was cut back by 0 bases and J by 5 bases. Germline CDR1 reads SGDLS; CDR2 reads YYNGEE. Here the CDR3 reads CASSVAGGLAVDNEQFF. The DNA for the CDR3 is TGTGCCAGCAGCGTAGCTGGAGGACTAGCGGTTGACAATGAGCAGTTCTTC.

The count of this clone is one. V gene TRBV6-5 combines with J gene TRBJ2-7; a weak D match, TRBD2 (6 bases). Germline V gene data show CDR1 as MNHEY and CDR2 as SVGAGI. The CDR3 is 14 residues long. With 6 bases removed from V and 3 bases from J, the gap between germline ends came to 15 bases. The CDR3 sequence: CASRLPGTFYEQYF. The CDR3 DNA is TGTGCCAGCAGACTACCCGGGACTTTCTACGAGCAGTACTTC.

This chain links TRBV7-9 with TRBJ1-1; TRBD1 matches 7 bases. The length of the CDR3 is 15 residues. Germline V CDR1 and CDR2: SEHNR, FQNEAQ (reference sequence). V lost 1 base, J lost 2 bases, and 4 bases stayed unmatched. DNA for the CDR3: TGTGCCAGCAGCTTAGAAAGGGGGCGAAACACTGAAGCTTTCTTT. The encoded protein is CASSLERGRNTEAFF.

The chain links TRBV27 to TRBJ2-7; 8 nucleotides align to TRBD2. This CDR3 is 17 amino acids long. Germline CDR1 reads MNHEY; CDR2 reads SMNVEV (reference sequence). V was clipped by 2 bases and J by 2 bases; unmatched bases: 11. CDR3 sequence reads: CASSLSWSGRKTYEQYF. For the CDR3, the DNA is TGTGCCAGCAGTTTAAGTTGGAGCGGGAGAAAGACCTACGAGCAGTACTTC.

The gene calls are TRBV6-5 and TRBJ2-7; no clear D gene. The V gene lost 0 bases and the J gene lost 4 bases, with 13 bases spanning the gap. The CDR3 has 15 residues. CDR1 is MNHEY, CDR2 SVGAGI, per germline. The CDR3 DNA is TGTGCCAGCAGTTACTCTTCAGGCACAACTTACGAGCAGTACTTC. Its translation is CASSYSSGTTYEQYF.

This chain uses TRBV4-1 with TRBJ2-3, with a tentative D call TRBD2 (6 bases). The V end lost 4 bases, the J end lost 6 bases, and 20 bases lay between the germline ends. The CDR3 runs to 16 residues. Per germline, CDR1 MGHRA and CDR2 YSYEKL. The CDR3 reads CASSPPGTLPSDTQYF. The CDR3 DNA follows: TGCGCCAGCAGCCCACCCGGGACTCTCCCATCGGATACGCAGTATTTT.

This chain links TRBV25-1 with TRBJ1-2; the match to TRBD1 covers 7 bases. Germline V gene sequence: CDR1 MGHDK, CDR2 SYGVNS. The CDR3 extends over 15 amino acids. With 8 bases clipped from V and 0 bases from J, the junction kept 9 bases outside the gene matches. Here the CDR3 DNA reads TGTGCCAGCCATACTAGGGACAGCCCTAACTATGGCTACACCTTC. Its translation: CASHTRDSPNYGYTF.

This chain uses TRBV10-3 with TRBJ2-4; 8 bases are shared with TRBD2. This CDR3 spans 15 amino acids. V was clipped by 2 bases and J by 7 bases; unmatched bases: 7. Per the germline V gene, CDR1 is ENHRY and CDR2 is SYGVKD. The chain's CDR3 is CAISEGGGIGNIQYF. In nucleotides, the CDR3 is TGTGCCATCAGTGAGGGCGGGGGGATAGGGAACATTCAGTACTTC.

This rearrangement joins TRBV19 to TRBJ2-1; D is uncertain. Per the germline V gene, CDR1 is LNHDA and CDR2 is SQIVND (reference sequence). Trimming took 5 bases from V and 5 from J, leaving 10 bases between them. The CDR3 has 13 residues. The CDR3 coding sequence is TGTGCCAGTAGTCCTCGGTCCAACAATGAGCAGTTCTTC. Protein: CASSPRSNNEQFF. Variable domain in full (rest from reference TRBV19 and TRBJ2-1): DGGITQSPKYLFRKEGQNVTLSCEQNLNHDAMYWYRQDPGQGLRLIYYSQIVNDFQKGDIAEGYSVSREKKESFPLTVTSAQKNPTAFYLCASSPRSNNEQFFGPGTRLTVL.

This chain connects TRBV10-3 to TRBJ1-5; D is perhaps TRBD1 (6 bases). Germline CDR1 is ENHRY and CDR2 is SYGVKD. This CDR3 region has 15 residues. V lost 5 bases and J 0 bases, leaving 11 bases between the germline ends. This CDR3 reads CAISPGQNSNQPQHF. CDR3 coding DNA: TGTGCCATCAGTCCCGGACAGAATAGCAATCAGCCCCAGCATTTT.

J is TRBJ1-1 and V is TRBV6-6; D possibly corresponds to TRBD1 (5 bases). Looked up from germline, CDR1 is MNHNY and CDR2 is SVGAGI (reference sequence). This CDR3 comprises 11 residues. The V gene lost 4 bases and the J gene lost 7 bases, with 7 bases spanning the gap. In nucleotides, the CDR3 is TGTGCCAGCAGTTCCGGGGGTGAAGCTTTCTTT. Translation gives CASSSGGEAFF.

This chain uses TRBV7-8 with TRBJ1-5; D not resolved. V was pared by 5 bases and J by 4 bases, with 12 bases between. CDR1 is SGHVS and CDR2 is FQNEAQ in the germline V gene. The CDR3 runs 14 residues. The CDR3 here is CASSPLSLNQPQHF. CDR3 DNA: TGTGCCAGCAGCCCTTTAAGCCTAAATCAGCCCCAGCATTTT.

This clone was detected once. This sequence joins TRBV18 and TRBJ2-7, with D perhaps TRBD1 (6 bases). V was clipped by 3 bases and J by 6 bases, with 12 bases between them. The germline V gene encodes CDR1 KGHSH and CDR2 LQKENI. The CDR3 runs to 13 residues. CDR3 protein: CASSPPDRSEQYF. CDR3 DNA sequence: TGTGCCAGCTCACCTCCGGACAGAAGCGAGCAGTACTTC. Variable domain in full (rest from reference TRBV18 and TRBJ2-7): NAGVMQNPRHLVRRRGQEARLRCSPMKGHSHVYWYRQLPEEGLKFMVYLQKENIIDESGMPKERFSAEFPKEGPSILRIQQVVRGDSAAYFCASSPPDRSEQYFGPGTRLTVT.

This clone has more than one count but fewer than ten. Sequence at one end of the junction differs from germline and may be a read error. V and J are TRBV19 and TRBJ1-2, with a possible D match to TRBD1 (6 bases). Germline V gene sequence: CDR1 LNHDA, CDR2 SQIVND (reference sequence). CDR3 length equals 13 residues. The CDR3 DNA follows: TGTGCCAGTAGTCCCCGAAATGACAGGACTCCTAGCTTC. This sequence encodes CASSPRNDRTPSF. Using reference TRBV19 and TRBJ1-2 for the parts outside the CDR3, the full variable domain is DGGITQSPKYLFRKEGQNVTLSCEQNLNHDAMYWYRQDPGQGLRLIYYSQIVNDFQKGDIAEGYSVSREKKESFPLTVTSAQKNPTAFYLCASSPRNDRTPSFGSGTRLTVV.

This clone showed up just once. The V call is TRBV7-2, the J call TRBJ2-5; the match to TRBD1 covers 7 bases. CDR1 is SGHTA, CDR2 FQGNSA, per germline. The CDR3 has 15 amino acids. J lost 5 bases, V lost 5 bases, and 11 bases had no gene match. This chain's CDR3 is CASSPRQGRGETQYF. CDR3 nucleotides: TGTGCCAGCAGCCCTAGACAGGGTAGGGGGGAGACCCAGTACTTC.